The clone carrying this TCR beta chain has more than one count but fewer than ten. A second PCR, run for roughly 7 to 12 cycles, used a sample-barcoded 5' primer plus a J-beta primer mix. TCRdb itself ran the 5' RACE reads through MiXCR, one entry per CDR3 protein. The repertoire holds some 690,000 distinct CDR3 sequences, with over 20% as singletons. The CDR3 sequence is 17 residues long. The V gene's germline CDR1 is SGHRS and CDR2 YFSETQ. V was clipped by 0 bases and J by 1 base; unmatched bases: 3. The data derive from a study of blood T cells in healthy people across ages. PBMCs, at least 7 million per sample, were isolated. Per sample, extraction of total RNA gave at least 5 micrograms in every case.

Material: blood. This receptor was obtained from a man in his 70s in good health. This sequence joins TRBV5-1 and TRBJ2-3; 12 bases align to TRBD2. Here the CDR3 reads CASSLELAGGGTDTQYF. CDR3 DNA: TGCGCCAGCAGCTTGGAACTAGCGGGGGGAGGCACAGATACGCAGTATTTT.